The 29 T cell receptor beta chains given below trace back to one sample, sequenced in a study of regulatory T cells in long-lasting Graves disease. Time point reported: persistent/refractory GD, antithyroid drugs over 5 years with positive TRAb. PBMCs were the source of the RNA used for TCR sequencing. Arm-PCR of CDR3 regions with iRepertoire HTBI primers generated TCR beta libraries. TCRdb used MiXCR to reprocess the multiplex PCR reads, holding one entry per CDR3 protein. Here the sample spans around 460,000 distinct CDR3 sequences, 20% to 25% being singletons. The sequenced sample was peripheral blood mononuclear cells (PBMCs), obtained when the disease was refractory, from a patient treated with antithyroid drugs. The source of these receptors is a female donor with Graves disease.

The V call is TRBV15, the J call TRBJ1-2; the D gene is possibly TRBD1 (6 bases). Germline lookup yields CDR1 LNHNV and CDR2 YYDKDF (reference sequence). The CDR3 consists of 16 residues. Trimming removed 0 bases at V and 2 bases at J, with 13 bases between. The DNA for the CDR3 is TGTGCCACCAGCAGAGAGGTGTCAGGGGACAACTATGGCTACACCTTC. Its protein is CATSREVSGDNYGYTF.

This clonotype has just a few counts. This chain joins TRBV7-2 and TRBJ1-1; the match to TRBD1 covers 7 bases. Germline CDR1 and CDR2: SGHTA and FQGNSA. The CDR3 spans 15 residues. After removal of 3 bases from V and 1 base from J, the junction contained 5 bases not matched to a gene. The CDR3 loop reads CASSLEDRANTEAFF. The DNA for the CDR3 is TGTGCCAGCAGCTTGGAAGACAGGGCGAACACTGAAGCTTTCTTT.

In its sample, this clonotype was seen a few times. The V call is TRBV30, the J call TRBJ1-1; a possible D gene is TRBD1 (5 bases). With 3 bases removed from V and 4 bases from J, the gap between germline ends came to 15 bases. From germline, CDR1 is GTSNPN and CDR2 SVGIG (reference sequence). This CDR3 region has 14 residues. CDR3 amino acids: CAWSLGLGGTEAFF. The CDR3 coding sequence is TGTGCCTGGAGCCTCGGACTGGGGGGCACTGAAGCTTTCTTT. Based on the CDR3 plus reference TRBV30 and TRBJ1-1, the full variable domain is SQTIHQWPATLVQPVGSPLSLECTVEGTSNPNLYWYRQAAGRGLQLLFYSVGIGQISSEVPQNLSASRPQDRQFILSSKKLLLSDSGFYLCAWSLGLGGTEAFFGQGTRLTVV.

For this clonotype: This may be a read error, as it is one base from a much larger clone. This rearrangement joins TRBV6-5 to TRBJ2-2; 8 nucleotides match TRBD2. Germline V CDR1 and CDR2: MNHEY, SVGAGI. The V gene end was trimmed by 4 bases and the J gene end by 4 bases; junction bases not matched to a gene: 8. The CDR3 runs to 16 residues. The CDR3 region has the DNA TGTGCCAGCAGTTGCAGGGCTAGCGGGCGCACCGGGGAGCTGTTTTTT. It encodes CASSCRASGRTGELFF.

In this sample, this clonotype turned up many times. J is TRBJ2-2 and V is TRBV28, with D perhaps matching TRBD1 (6 bases). This CDR3 contains 13 residues. Germline CDR1 MDHEN, CDR2 SYDVKM. Trimming left V 4 bases short and J 5 bases short, with 8 bases between. CDR3 bases: TGTGCCAGCAGTTCCACAGGGACCGGGGAGCTGTTTTTT. It translates to CASSSTGTGELFF.

This chain joins TRBV3-1 and TRBJ1-6, with unresolved D. Germline V gene sequence: CDR1 LGHDT, CDR2 YNNKEL (reference sequence). The CDR3 contains 14 residues. V lost 4 bases and J 9 bases, leaving 13 bases between the germline ends. In DNA, the CDR3 is TGTGCCAGCAGCCCCGACCTCCGGGGTTCACCCCTCCACTTT. Its translation: CASSPDLRGSPLHF.

This rearrangement joins TRBV20-1 to TRBJ2-5, with 13 positions matching TRBD2. With 1 base clipped from V and 4 bases from J, the junction kept 15 bases outside the gene matches. The germline gives CDR1 DFQATT, CDR2 SNEGSKA (reference sequence). The CDR3 is 19 residues long. The CDR3 sequence is CSARGWGTSGNTKAETQYF. CDR3 coding DNA: TGCAGTGCTAGAGGTTGGGGGACTAGCGGGAACACGAAGGCAGAGACCCAGTACTTC.

This clonotype was seen repeatedly, ten times or more. The CDR3 DNA sequence: TGCAGTGCTACCGACAGGGGGACCTACGAGCAGTACTTC. Translation gives CSATDRGTYEQYF. The chain recombines TRBV20-1 with TRBJ2-7, with TRBD1 matching 9 bases. Trimming cost V 4 bases and J 2 bases; bases outside gene matches: 3. CDR1 is DFQATT, CDR2 SNEGSKA, per germline (reference sequence). The CDR3 has 13 amino acids.

The chain carries TRBV11-3 and TRBJ2-1; perhaps TRBD2 as D (5 bases). CDR3 length: 15 residues. CDR1 SGHNT and CDR2 YENEEA come from the germline V gene. V shed 0 bases and J shed 6 bases, with 12 bases lying between them. For the CDR3, the DNA is TGTGCCAGCAGCTTAGACCGACCCGGGATCAATGAGCAGTTCTTC. Amino acids: CASSLDRPGINEQFF.

At least ten counts were recorded for this clonotype. The CDR3 DNA follows: TGTGCCAGCAGTTTAGACAGGTCCGTTAACTATGGCTACACCTTC. Its protein is CASSLDRSVNYGYTF. This rearrangement joins TRBV27 to TRBJ1-2; D is possibly TRBD1 (6 bases). Trimming removed 2 bases at V and 1 base at J, with 11 bases between. The CDR3 consists of 15 residues. Germline-derived CDR1 and CDR2 are MNHEY and SMNVEV (reference sequence).

This clonotype was seen many times. This CDR3 reads CASREPNIYEQYF. The CDR3 bases are TGTGCCAGCAGGGAACCAAATATCTACGAGCAGTACTTC. This chain joins TRBV6-1 and TRBJ2-7, with D unresolved. V gave up 6 bases and J gave up 3 bases, with 12 bases separating them. Per the germline V gene, CDR1 is MNHNS and CDR2 is SASEGT. The CDR3 has 13 residues.

V usage is TRBV7-9 and J usage is TRBJ1-2; TRBD1 matches at 8 bases. The CDR3 is 14 residues long. V dropped 3 bases and J dropped 4; count of bases not matched to a gene: 4. Germline loops: CDR1 SEHNR, CDR2 FQNEAQ (reference sequence). The CDR3 DNA reads TGTGCCAGCAGCTTGGGACAGGACCTCTATGGCTACACCTTC. It codes for CASSLGQDLYGYTF.

V is TRBV5-1 and J is TRBJ2-7; 11 nucleotides match TRBD1. Germline values: CDR1 SGHRS, CDR2 YFSETQ. With 4 bases clipped from V and 6 bases from J, the junction kept 6 bases outside the gene matches. The CDR3 length is 14 residues. The CDR3 sequence: CASSTSGTGGEQYF. The DNA of the CDR3 is TGCGCCAGCAGCACGTCCGGGACAGGGGGCGAGCAGTACTTC.

This clonotype was seen at least ten times. The chain uses TRBV7-2 and TRBJ1-1, with TRBD1 as a possible D gene (5 bases). This CDR3 spans 14 amino acids. V shed 2 bases and J shed 0 bases, with 7 bases lying between them. Germline V lookup: CDR1 SGHTA, CDR2 FQGNSA. CDR3 in amino acids: CASSLLGVNTEAFF. DNA for the CDR3: TGTGCCAGCAGCTTATTGGGGGTGAACACTGAAGCTTTCTTT.

For this clonotype: A read error is possible here, since a much larger clone lies one base away. This CDR3 fails to terminate in the conserved phenylalanine or tryptophan, so it likely reflects a read error. The chain couples TRBV10-3 to TRBJ1-1; 7 nucleotides line up with TRBD1. The CDR3 sequence is 16 residues long. Germline assignment: CDR1 ENHRY and CDR2 SYGVKD. The V segment lost 2 bases and the J segment 5 bases; nucleotides outside the gene matches: 11. Here the CDR3 reads CAISETRQGVWTEAFL. CDR3 coding DNA: TGTGCCATCAGTGAGACCAGACAGGGCGTGTGGACTGAAGCTTTCTTG.

Remarks on this clonotype: A clone one base away is much larger, so this may be a read error. This chain connects TRBV12-3 or TRBV12-4 to TRBJ2-7, with a tentative D call TRBD1 (6 bases). The length of the CDR3 is 13 residues. Trimming removed 2 bases at V and 3 bases at J, with 8 bases between. The CDR3 coding sequence is TGTGCCAGCAGTTTAAGGGACAACTACGAGCAGTACTTC. Translating it yields CASSLRDNYEQYF.

Remarks on this clonotype: The junction shows a germline mismatch at one end, possibly a read error. The chain joins TRBV6-1 to TRBJ1-6, with a weak D call TRBD1 (5 bases). The CDR3 has 14 amino acids. Germline lookup yields CDR1 MNHNS and CDR2 SASEGT. This CDR3 is CASTREGNNLPLHF. CDR3 in DNA: TGTGCCAGCACACGGGAGGGGAATAATTTACCCCTCCACTTT.

In this sample, this clonotype turned up many times. The chain has TRBV10-3 and TRBJ1-1, with D hard to call. There are 14 residues in the CDR3. Germline V gene sequence: CDR1 ENHRY, CDR2 SYGVKD. Trimming stripped 3 bases from V and 1 base from J, with 9 bases between. The CDR3 loop reads CAISDRNRNTEAFF. CDR3 DNA: TGTGCCATCAGTGACCGAAACAGGAACACTGAAGCTTTCTTT.

As to this clonotype: A junction end diverges from the germline sequence, so it may reflect a read error. The chain has TRBV24-1 and TRBJ2-2; TRBD1 agrees at 7 bases. The V gene's germline CDR1 is KGHDR and CDR2 SFDVKD. There are 18 residues in the CDR3. Here the CDR3 reads CATSDLSRDSKNTGELSF. DNA for the CDR3: TGTGCCACCAGTGACCTGTCCCGGGACAGCAAAAACACCGGGGAGCTGTCTTTT.

This clonotype was seen a few times. One end of the junction fails to match germline, which may point to a read error. DNA for the CDR3: TGTGCCAGTAGTGCCCGGGACAATAGCGATCAGCCCCAGCATTTT. Translating gives CASSARDNSDQPQHF. The V call is TRBV19, the J call TRBJ1-5; D is perhaps TRBD1 (6 bases). The CDR3 runs 15 residues. Per germline, CDR1 LNHDA and CDR2 SQIVND (reference sequence).

Worth noting for this clonotype: Just one base apart from a much larger clone, this may be a read error. V is TRBV11-2 and J is TRBJ1-1; D unclear. Germline loops: CDR1 SGHAT, CDR2 FQNNGV. V dropped 7 bases and J dropped 3 bases, with 12 bases sitting between them. This CDR3 is 13 amino acids long. The CDR3 DNA is TGTGCCAGCAACCAAATGGAGGACACTGAAGCTTTCTTT. This translates into CASNQMEDTEAFF.

Turning to this clonotype: A much more abundant neighbour one base away suggests this may be a read error. This chain joins TRBV28 and TRBJ2-5, with 8 bases identical to TRBD1. Germline values: CDR1 MDHEN, CDR2 SYDVKM. After removal of 3 bases from V and 11 bases from J, the junction contained 29 bases not matched to a gene. The CDR3 sequence is 20 residues long. CDR3 sequence reads: CASSFESGQGSLESAYGQYF. For the CDR3, the DNA is TGTGCCAGCAGTTTCGAGTCCGGACAGGGATCCCTTGAGAGCGCCTACGGGCAGTACTTC.

This clonotype has at least ten counts. V gene TRBV2 combines with J gene TRBJ2-7, with TRBD2 identical over 7 bases. Germline-derived CDR1 and CDR2 are SNHLY and FYNNEI. The V and J ends lost 6 bases and 2 bases, in that order; junction bases with no gene match: 7. The CDR3 loop spans 14 amino acids. The CDR3 DNA follows: TGTGCCAGCAGGGAGGCTAGCGGAGCCTACGAGCAGTACTTC. This translates into CASREASGAYEQYF.

The V gene is TRBV7-9, the J gene TRBJ1-1; 10 positions agree with TRBD1. CDR3 length equals 15 residues. Germline CDR1 reads SEHNR; CDR2 reads FQNEAQ (reference sequence). The trim removed 4 bases at V and 4 bases at J, leaving 6 bases unmatched. The CDR3 spells CASSSTGGLSTEAFF. DNA for the CDR3: TGTGCCAGCAGCTCGACAGGGGGCCTGAGCACTGAAGCTTTCTTT. The full variable domain, rest sourced from reference TRBV7-9 and TRBJ1-1, is DTGVSQNPRHKITKRGQNVTFRCDPISEHNRLYWYRQTLGQGPEFLTYFQNEAQLEKSRLLSDRFSAERPKGSFSTLEIQRTEQGDSAMYLCASSSTGGLSTEAFFGQGTRLTVV.

This clonotype has a handful of counts. This chain connects TRBV5-5 to TRBJ2-7; maybe TRBD1 (5 bases). Germline lookup yields CDR1 SGHKS and CDR2 YYEKEE (reference sequence). The length of the CDR3 is 16 residues. Trimming left V 0 bases short and J 1 base short, with 14 bases between. As DNA, the CDR3 is TGTGCCAGCAGCTTGGGGCAGGGTTCCCTTTCCTACGAGCAGTACTTC. Amino acid sequence: CASSLGQGSLSYEQYF.

This clonotype occurred a few times. This chain uses TRBV7-9 with TRBJ1-1, with D maybe TRBD1 (6 bases). Germline V CDR1 and CDR2: SEHNR, FQNEAQ (reference sequence). The CDR3 is 14 residues long. The V end was cut by 5 bases, the J end by 5 bases, with 15 bases between. In DNA, the CDR3 is TGTGCCAGCAGCCCGACGGGGGCGCAGACTGAAGCTTTCTTT. It is translated as CASSPTGAQTEAFF.

V is TRBV30 and J is TRBJ1-1, with D possibly TRBD1 on 6 matching bases. Trimming stripped 2 bases from V and 0 bases from J, with 13 bases between. The CDR3 has 15 amino acids. The V gene's germline CDR1 is GTSNPN and CDR2 SVGIG (reference sequence). The DNA of the CDR3 is TGTGCCTGGAGTTCGAGGACAGCTATGAACACTGAAGCTTTCTTT. Protein: CAWSSRTAMNTEAFF.

This clonotype came up many times. The J gene is TRBJ2-7, the V gene TRBV11-1; TRBD2 matches 11 bases. The V segment lost 3 bases and the J segment 3 bases; nucleotides outside the gene matches: 4. The germline V gene has CDR1 SGHAT and CDR2 FQDESV (reference sequence). The CDR3 length is 15 residues. The DNA for the CDR3 is TGTGCCAGCAGCTTGCCGGGACTAGCGGACTACGAGCAGTACTTC. Encoded protein: CASSLPGLADYEQYF.

This clonotype turned up a few times. The gene calls are TRBV13 and TRBJ1-6; D ambiguous. The CDR3 sequence is 14 residues long. V lost 0 bases and J lost 9, with 9 bases in between. Looked up from germline, CDR1 is PRHDT and CDR2 is FYEKMQ (reference sequence). Written as DNA, the CDR3 is TGTGCCAGCAGCTTAGGAGATGCTGGTTCACCCCTCCACTTT. Translated: CASSLGDAGSPLHF. The complete variable domain, with remaining parts taken from reference TRBV13 and TRBJ1-6, reads AAGVIQSPRHLIKEKRETATLKCYPIPRHDTVYWYQQGPGQDPQFLISFYEKMQSDKGSIPDRFSAQQFSDYHSELNMSSLELGDSALYFCASSLGDAGSPLHFGNGTRLTVT.